Given below is one TCR beta chain in context. Diagnostic conclusions were grounded in clinical symptoms, serum thyroxine, TRAb, thyroid ultrasound and orbital computed tomography. The authors amplified TCR beta CDR3 regions from RNA transcripts. HTBI-primed RT-PCR formed the first round, and a multiplex PCR formed the second. TCRdb passed the multiplex PCR reads through MiXCR, listing each CDR3 protein once. Of 560,000 or so distinct CDR3 sequences detected, less than 45% appear once; the ten largest clones hold around 4%. The sample originates from a study of Graves' ophthalmopathy and Graves' hyperthyroidism. Germline V gene data show CDR1 as SNHLY and CDR2 as FYNNEI. The CDR3 loop spans 14 amino acids. V lost 6 bases to trimming and J lost 4 bases, with 13 bases between them.

This clonotype originated in an adult man with Graves' hyperthyroidism. The genes are TRBV2 and TRBJ1-5, with a possible D match to TRBD1 (5 bases). Sequenced input: peripheral blood or thyroid tissue (not recorded which). In DNA, the CDR3 is TGTGCCAGCAGGGCAGACAGCTCAAATCAGCCCCAGCATTTT. Its translation is CASRADSSNQPQHF.